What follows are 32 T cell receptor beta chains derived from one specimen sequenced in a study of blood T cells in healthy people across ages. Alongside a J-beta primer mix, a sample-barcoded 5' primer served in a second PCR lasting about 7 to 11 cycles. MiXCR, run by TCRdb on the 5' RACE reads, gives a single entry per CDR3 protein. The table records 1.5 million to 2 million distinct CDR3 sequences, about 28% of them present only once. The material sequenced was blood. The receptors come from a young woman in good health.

As DNA, the CDR3 is TGTGCCAGCAGCACGCGGGGACTAGCGAATTACAATGAGCAGTTCTTC. Residues: CASSTRGLANYNEQFF. The chain links TRBV7-3 to TRBJ2-1, with 10 positions matching TRBD2. J was trimmed by 4 bases and V by 5 bases; bases with no gene match: 8. CDR3 length: 16 residues. The germline CDR1 and CDR2 sequences are SGHTA and FQGTGA.

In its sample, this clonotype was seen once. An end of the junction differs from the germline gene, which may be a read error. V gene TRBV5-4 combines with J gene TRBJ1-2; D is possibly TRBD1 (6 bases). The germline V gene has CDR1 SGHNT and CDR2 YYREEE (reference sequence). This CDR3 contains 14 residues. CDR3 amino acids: CVSRLRGVYYGYTF. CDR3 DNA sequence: TGTGTCAGCAGGTTGAGGGGGGTTTACTATGGCTACACCTTC. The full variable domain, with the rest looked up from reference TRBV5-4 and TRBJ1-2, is ETGVTQSPTHLIKTRGQQVTLRCSSQSGHNTVSWYQQALGQGPQFIFQYYREEENGRGNFPPRFSGLQFPNYSSELNVNALELDDSALYLCVSRLRGVYYGYTFGSGTRLTVV.

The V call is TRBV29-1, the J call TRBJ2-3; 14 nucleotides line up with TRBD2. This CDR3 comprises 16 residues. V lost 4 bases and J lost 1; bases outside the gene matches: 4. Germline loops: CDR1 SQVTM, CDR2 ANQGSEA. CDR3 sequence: CSVAGLAGVGTDTQYF. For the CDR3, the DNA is TGCAGCGTTGCGGGACTAGCGGGAGTAGGCACAGATACGCAGTATTTT.

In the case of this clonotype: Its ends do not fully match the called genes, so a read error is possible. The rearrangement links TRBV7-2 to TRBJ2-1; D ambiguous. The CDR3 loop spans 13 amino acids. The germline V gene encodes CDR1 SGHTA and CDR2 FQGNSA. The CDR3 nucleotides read TGCGCCAGCAGCCCGACCAAGTTAGAGACCCAGTTCTTC. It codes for CASSPTKLETQFF.

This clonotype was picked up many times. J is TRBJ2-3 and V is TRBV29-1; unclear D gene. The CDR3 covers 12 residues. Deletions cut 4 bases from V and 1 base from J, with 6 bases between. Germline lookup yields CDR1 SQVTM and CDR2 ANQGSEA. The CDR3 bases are TGCAGCGTTGTCGGTCGCACAGATACGCAGTATTTT. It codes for CSVVGRTDTQYF.

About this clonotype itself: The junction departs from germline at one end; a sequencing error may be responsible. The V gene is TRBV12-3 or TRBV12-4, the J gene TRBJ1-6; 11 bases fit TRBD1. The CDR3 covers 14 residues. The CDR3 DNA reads TGTGCCAGCAGTGGGACAGGGGGTATCTCACCCCTCTACTTT. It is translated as CASSGTGGISPLYF.

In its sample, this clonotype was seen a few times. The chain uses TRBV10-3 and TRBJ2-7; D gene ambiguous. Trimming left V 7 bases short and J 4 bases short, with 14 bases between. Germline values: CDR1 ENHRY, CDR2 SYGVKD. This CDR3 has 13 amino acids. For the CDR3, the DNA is TGTGCCATCAACTCAGGCAGGAATTACGAGCAGTACTTC. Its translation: CAINSGRNYEQYF.

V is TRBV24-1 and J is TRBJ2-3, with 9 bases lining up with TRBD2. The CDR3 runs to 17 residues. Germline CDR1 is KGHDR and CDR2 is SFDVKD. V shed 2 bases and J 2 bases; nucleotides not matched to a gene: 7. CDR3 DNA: TGTGCCACCAGTGATTCCCTAGCGGGGTTGAACACAGATACGCAGTATTTT. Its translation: CATSDSLAGLNTDTQYF.

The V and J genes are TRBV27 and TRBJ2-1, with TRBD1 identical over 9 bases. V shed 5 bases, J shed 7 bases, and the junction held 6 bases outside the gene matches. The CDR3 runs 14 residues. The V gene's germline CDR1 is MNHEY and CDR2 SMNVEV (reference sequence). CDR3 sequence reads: CASSTGGPKNEQFF. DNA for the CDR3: TGTGCCAGCAGTACAGGGGGCCCTAAAAATGAGCAGTTCTTC.

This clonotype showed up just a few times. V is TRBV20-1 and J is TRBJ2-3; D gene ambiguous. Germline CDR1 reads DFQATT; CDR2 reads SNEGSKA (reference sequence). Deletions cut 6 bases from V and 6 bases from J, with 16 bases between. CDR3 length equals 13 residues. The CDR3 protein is CSAPKTSRDTQYF. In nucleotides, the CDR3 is TGCAGTGCCCCAAAAACAAGTCGGGATACGCAGTATTTT.

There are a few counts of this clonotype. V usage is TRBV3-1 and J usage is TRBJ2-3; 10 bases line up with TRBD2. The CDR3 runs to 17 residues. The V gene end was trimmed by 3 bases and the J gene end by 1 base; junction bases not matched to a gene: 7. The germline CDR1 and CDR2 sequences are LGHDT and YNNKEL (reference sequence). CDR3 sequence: CASSHRALAGGTDTQYF. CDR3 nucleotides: TGTGCCAGCAGCCACAGAGCGCTAGCGGGGGGCACAGATACGCAGTATTTT.

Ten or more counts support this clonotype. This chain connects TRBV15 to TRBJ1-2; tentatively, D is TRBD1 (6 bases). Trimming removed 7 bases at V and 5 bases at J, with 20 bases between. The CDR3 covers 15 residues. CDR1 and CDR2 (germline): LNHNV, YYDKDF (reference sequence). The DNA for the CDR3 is TGTGCCACCAATAGGGGGAGGGGCGCGGAGTATGGCTACACCTTC. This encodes CATNRGRGAEYGYTF.

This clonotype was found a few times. The CDR3 here is CASSPLAPTTDTQYF. In nucleotides, the CDR3 is TGTGCCAGCAGCCCACTAGCGCCAACCACAGATACGCAGTATTTT. V usage is TRBV28 and J usage is TRBJ2-3, with 7 bases identical to TRBD2. V trimming: 6 bases; J trimming: 2 bases; junction bases outside the gene matches: 8. The germline V gene has CDR1 MDHEN and CDR2 SYDVKM. The CDR3 sequence is 15 residues long.

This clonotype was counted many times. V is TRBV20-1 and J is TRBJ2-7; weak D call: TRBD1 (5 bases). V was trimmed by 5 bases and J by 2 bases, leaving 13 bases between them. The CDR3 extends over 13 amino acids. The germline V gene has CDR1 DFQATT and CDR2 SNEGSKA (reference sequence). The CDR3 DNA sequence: TGCAGTGCTCTCGGATTAGGGGCCTACGAGCAGTACTTC. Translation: CSALGLGAYEQYF.

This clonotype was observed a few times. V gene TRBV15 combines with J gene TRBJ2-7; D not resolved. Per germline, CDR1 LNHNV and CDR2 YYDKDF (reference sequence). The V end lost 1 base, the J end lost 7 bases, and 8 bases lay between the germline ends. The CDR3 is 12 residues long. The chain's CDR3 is CATSRVSSEQYF. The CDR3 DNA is TGTGCCACCAGCAGAGTGTCTAGTGAGCAGTACTTC.

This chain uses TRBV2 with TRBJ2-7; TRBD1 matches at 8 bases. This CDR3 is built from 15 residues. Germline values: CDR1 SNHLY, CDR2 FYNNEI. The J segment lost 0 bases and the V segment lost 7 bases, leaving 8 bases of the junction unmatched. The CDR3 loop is CASTRDRNISYEQYF. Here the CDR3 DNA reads TGTGCCAGCACACGGGACAGGAATATCTCCTACGAGCAGTACTTC.

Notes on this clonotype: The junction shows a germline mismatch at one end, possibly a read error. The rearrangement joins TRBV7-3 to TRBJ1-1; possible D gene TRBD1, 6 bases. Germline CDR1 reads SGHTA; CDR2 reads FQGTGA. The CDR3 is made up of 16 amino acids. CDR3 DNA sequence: TGTGCCAGCAGCTTCCACGGGGGCGAAAGGAACGCTGAAGCTTTCTTT. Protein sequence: CASSFHGGERNAEAFF.

The CDR3 DNA reads TGTGCCAGCAGTGAACAGCAGGGTTGGGTTGATACGCAGTATTTT. This gives the protein CASSEQQGWVDTQYF. This chain joins TRBV2 and TRBJ2-3; possible D gene TRBD1, 5 bases. Germline V gene data show CDR1 as SNHLY and CDR2 as FYNNEI. V lost 2 bases and J lost 6, with 15 bases in between. This CDR3 has 15 amino acids.

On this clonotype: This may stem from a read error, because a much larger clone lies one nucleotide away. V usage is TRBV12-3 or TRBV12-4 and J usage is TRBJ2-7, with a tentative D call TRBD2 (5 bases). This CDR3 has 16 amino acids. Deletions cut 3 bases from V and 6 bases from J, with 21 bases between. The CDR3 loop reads CASSLSTRGSRCEQYF. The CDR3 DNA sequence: TGTGCCAGCAGTTTGTCCACGCGAGGGTCAAGGTGCGAGCAGTACTTC.

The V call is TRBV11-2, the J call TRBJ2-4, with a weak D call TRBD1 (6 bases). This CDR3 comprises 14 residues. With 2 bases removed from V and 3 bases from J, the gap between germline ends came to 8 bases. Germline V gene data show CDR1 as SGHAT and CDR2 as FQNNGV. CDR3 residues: CASSLPRGKNIQYF. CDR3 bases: TGTGCCAGCAGCTTACCCAGGGGCAAAAACATTCAGTACTTC.

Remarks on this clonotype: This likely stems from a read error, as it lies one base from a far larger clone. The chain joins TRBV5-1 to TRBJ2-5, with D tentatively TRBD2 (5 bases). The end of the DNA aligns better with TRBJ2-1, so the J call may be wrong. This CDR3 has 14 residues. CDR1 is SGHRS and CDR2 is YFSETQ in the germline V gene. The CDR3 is CASSLEGGQETQFF. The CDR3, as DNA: TGCGCCAGCAGCTTGGAAGGAGGCCAAGAGACCCAGTTCTTC.

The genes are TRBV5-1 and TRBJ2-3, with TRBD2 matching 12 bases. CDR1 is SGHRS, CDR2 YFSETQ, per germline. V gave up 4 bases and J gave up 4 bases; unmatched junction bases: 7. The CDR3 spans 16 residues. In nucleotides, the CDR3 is TGCGCCAGCAGCCCCCTAGCGGGGGGGCGTCCAGATACGCAGTATTTT. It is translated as CASSPLAGGRPDTQYF.

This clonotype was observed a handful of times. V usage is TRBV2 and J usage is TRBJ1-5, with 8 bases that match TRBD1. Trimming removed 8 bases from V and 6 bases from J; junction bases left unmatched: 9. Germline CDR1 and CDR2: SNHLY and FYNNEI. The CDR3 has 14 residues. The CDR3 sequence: CASSEDRVGQPQHF. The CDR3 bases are TGTGCCAGCTCGGAGGACAGGGTGGGTCAGCCCCAGCATTTT.

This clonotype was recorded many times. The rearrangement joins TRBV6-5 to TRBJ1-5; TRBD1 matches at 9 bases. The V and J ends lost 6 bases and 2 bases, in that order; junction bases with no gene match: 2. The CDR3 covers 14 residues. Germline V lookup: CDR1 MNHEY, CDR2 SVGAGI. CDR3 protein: CASRTGGGNQPQHF. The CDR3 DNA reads TGTGCCAGCAGAACAGGGGGCGGCAATCAGCCCCAGCATTTT.

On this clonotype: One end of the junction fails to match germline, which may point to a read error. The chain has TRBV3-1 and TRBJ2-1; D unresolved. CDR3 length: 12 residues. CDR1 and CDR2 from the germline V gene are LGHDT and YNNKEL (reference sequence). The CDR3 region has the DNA TGCGCCAGCAGCCAGGTTGTGGGTGAGCAGTTCTTC. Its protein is CASSQVVGEQFF.

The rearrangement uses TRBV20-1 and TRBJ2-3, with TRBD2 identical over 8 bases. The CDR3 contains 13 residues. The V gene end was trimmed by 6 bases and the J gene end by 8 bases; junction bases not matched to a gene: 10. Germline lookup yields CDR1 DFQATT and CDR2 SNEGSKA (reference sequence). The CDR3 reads CSAPGLGGGTQYF. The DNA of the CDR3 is TGCAGTGCCCCGGGACTAGGTGGCGGTACGCAGTATTTT.

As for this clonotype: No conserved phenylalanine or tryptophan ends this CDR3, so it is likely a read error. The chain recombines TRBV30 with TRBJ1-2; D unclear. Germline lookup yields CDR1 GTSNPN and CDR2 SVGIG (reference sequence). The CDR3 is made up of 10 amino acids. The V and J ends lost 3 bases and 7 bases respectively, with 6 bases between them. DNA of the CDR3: TGTGCCTGGAGAAGGCTTGGCTACACCTCC. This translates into CAWRRLGYTS.

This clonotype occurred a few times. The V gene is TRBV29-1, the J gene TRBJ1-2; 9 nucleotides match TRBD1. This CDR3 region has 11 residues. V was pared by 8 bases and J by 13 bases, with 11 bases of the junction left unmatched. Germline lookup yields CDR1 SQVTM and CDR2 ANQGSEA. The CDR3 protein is CSTPGQGGRTF. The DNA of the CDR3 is TGCAGCACGCCGGGACAGGGAGGACGCACCTTC. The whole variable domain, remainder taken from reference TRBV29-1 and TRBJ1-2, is SAVISQKPSRDICQRGTSLTIQCQVDSQVTMMFWYRQQPGQSLTLIATANQGSEATYESGFVIDKFPISRPNLTFSTLTVSNMSPEDSSIYLCSTPGQGGRTFGSGTRLTVV.

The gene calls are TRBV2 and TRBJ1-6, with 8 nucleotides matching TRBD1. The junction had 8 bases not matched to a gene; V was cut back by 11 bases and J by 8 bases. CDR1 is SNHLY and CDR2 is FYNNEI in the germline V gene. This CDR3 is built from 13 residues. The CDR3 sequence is CAGSRGQDSPLHF. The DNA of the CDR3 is TGTGCCGGGAGCAGGGGGCAGGATTCACCCCTCCACTTT.

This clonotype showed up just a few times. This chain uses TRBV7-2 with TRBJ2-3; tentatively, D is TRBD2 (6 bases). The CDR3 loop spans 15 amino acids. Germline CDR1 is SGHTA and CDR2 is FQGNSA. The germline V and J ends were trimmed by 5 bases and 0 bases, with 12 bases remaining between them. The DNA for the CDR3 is TGTGCCAGCAGCGTGCTGAGCGGGAGCACAGATACGCAGTATTTT. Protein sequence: CASSVLSGSTDTQYF.

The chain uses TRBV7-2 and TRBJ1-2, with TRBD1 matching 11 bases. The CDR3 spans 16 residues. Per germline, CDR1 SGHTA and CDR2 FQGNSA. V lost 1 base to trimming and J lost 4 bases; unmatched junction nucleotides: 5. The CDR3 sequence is CASSLVGTGGAYGYTF. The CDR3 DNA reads TGTGCCAGCAGCTTAGTCGGGACAGGGGGAGCCTATGGCTACACCTTC.

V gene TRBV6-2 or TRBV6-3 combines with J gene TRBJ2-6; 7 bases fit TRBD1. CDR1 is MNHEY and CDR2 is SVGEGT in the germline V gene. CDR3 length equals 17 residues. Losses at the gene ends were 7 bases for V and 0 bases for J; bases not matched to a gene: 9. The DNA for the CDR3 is TGTGCCAGCAACACGCAGGGGGTGTACTCTGGGGCCAACGTCCTGACTTTC. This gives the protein CASNTQGVYSGANVLTF.